Below are 21 T cell receptor beta chains sequenced from a single sample in a study of blood T cell repertoires in COVID-19. Method: immunoSEQ multiplex PCR; TCRdb's copy keeps in-frame clones and lacks some. The sample has 310,000 or so clones; about 88% are singletons. The specimen was peripheral blood. The receptors were sampled from a woman aged 25-40 years with COVID-19, enrolled during active disease.

This chain connects TRBV6-5 to TRBJ1-5; TRBD1 aligns across 7 bases. V was pared by 7 bases and J by 6 bases, with 6 bases of the junction left unmatched. Germline V gene data show CDR1 as MNHEY and CDR2 as SVGAGI. There are 13 residues in the CDR3. This chain's CDR3 is CASKPGGSQPQHF. For the CDR3, the DNA is TGTGCCAGCAAGCCAGGGGGATCTCAGCCCCAGCATTTT.

The gene calls are TRBV6-5 and TRBJ1-1; 7 bases map to TRBD1. This CDR3 contains 14 residues. J was trimmed by 4 bases and V by 5 bases; bases with no gene match: 7. The germline gives CDR1 MNHEY, CDR2 SVGAGI. The CDR3 region is CASSQLQGSTEAFF. Here the CDR3 DNA reads TGTGCCAGCAGTCAACTACAGGGGAGCACTGAAGCTTTCTTT.

The V and J genes are TRBV18 and TRBJ1-1, with unresolved D. The CDR3 loop spans 15 amino acids. Germline V lookup: CDR1 KGHSH, CDR2 LQKENI. Trimming removed 6 bases at V and 0 bases at J, with 14 bases between. The chain's CDR3 is CASSPSGFMNTEAFF. DNA of the CDR3: TGTGCCAGCTCGCCCTCGGGGTTTATGAACACTGAAGCTTTCTTT.

V usage is TRBV7-9 and J usage is TRBJ1-4; TRBD1 agrees at 9 bases. The germline V gene encodes CDR1 SEHNR and CDR2 FQNEAQ (reference sequence). This CDR3 has 15 residues. The J segment lost 9 bases and the V segment lost 1 base, leaving 6 bases of the junction unmatched. This CDR3 reads CASSLGGTGSKKLFF. Here the CDR3 DNA reads TGTGCCAGCAGCTTAGGAGGGACAGGGTCCAAAAAACTGTTTTTT.

This chain joins TRBV29-1 and TRBJ2-1; weak D call: TRBD2 (5 bases). This CDR3 has 13 residues. CDR1 and CDR2 from the germline V gene are SQVTM and ANQGSEA. The V and J ends lost 3 bases and 6 bases respectively, with 12 bases between them. The CDR3 here is CSVDLVLGNEQFF. As DNA, the CDR3 is TGCAGCGTTGACTTAGTACTAGGCAATGAGCAGTTCTTC.

The chain links TRBV29-1 to TRBJ1-4; 8 positions match TRBD1. The CDR3 extends over 14 amino acids. Germline values: CDR1 SQVTM, CDR2 ANQGSEA. V trimming: 6 bases; J trimming: 0 bases; junction bases outside the gene matches: 3. The CDR3 spells CSVTTGATNEKLFF. CDR3 nucleotides: TGCAGCGTAACGACAGGGGCAACTAATGAAAAACTGTTTTTT.

The chain recombines TRBV30 with TRBJ1-5, with 9 bases matching TRBD1. The V gene's germline CDR1 is GTSNPN and CDR2 SVGIG (reference sequence). V shed 1 base and J 5 bases; nucleotides not matched to a gene: 3. CDR3 length: 14 amino acids. For the CDR3, the DNA is TGTGCCTGGAGTGAGACAGGGGGTGATCAGCCCCAGCATTTT. It specifies CAWSETGGDQPQHF.

This rearrangement joins TRBV3-1 (or the pseudogene TRBV3-2) to TRBJ2-5; possible D gene TRBD1, 6 bases. V was shortened by 1 base and J by 0 bases, with 9 bases between the two germline ends. Germline V gives CDR1 LGHDT, CDR2 YNNKEL (reference sequence). The CDR3 consists of 15 residues. CDR3 sequence: CASSQAHRDQETQYF. The CDR3 DNA reads TGTGCCAGCAGCCAAGCTCACAGGGACCAAGAGACCCAGTACTTC.

The chain couples TRBV5-5 to TRBJ2-3; no reliable D call. Germline-derived CDR1 and CDR2 are SGHKS and YYEKEE (reference sequence). This CDR3 comprises 15 residues. V was trimmed by 1 base and J by 2 bases, leaving 11 bases between them. CDR3 sequence (DNA): TGTGCCAGCAGCTTGACCAGTTGGCACACAGATACGCAGTATTTT. It translates to CASSLTSWHTDTQYF.

Note on this clone: Its ends do not fully match the called genes, so a read error is possible. V gene TRBV27 combines with J gene TRBJ1-4; 7 nucleotides align to TRBD1. Germline V gene lookup returns CDR1 MNHEY and CDR2 SMNVEV (reference sequence). The CDR3 is 16 amino acids. The CDR3 here is CASSLFQGVTNEKLFF. The CDR3 DNA sequence: TGTGCCAGCAGCTTATTTCAGGGGGTGACTAATGAAAAACTGTTTTTT.

The chain employs TRBV2 and TRBJ2-7, with no clear D. V lost 4 bases, J lost 4 bases, and 11 bases lay in between. CDR1 is SNHLY and CDR2 is FYNNEI in the germline V gene. This CDR3 is built from 13 residues. Here the CDR3 DNA reads TGTGCCAGCAGTGTCAGACAAACGTACGAGCAGTACTTC. This translates into CASSVRQTYEQYF.

The chain couples TRBV3-1 (or the pseudogene TRBV3-2) to TRBJ1-4; no firm D call. Germline CDR1 reads LGHDT; CDR2 reads YNNKEL (reference sequence). V was trimmed by 1 base and J by 7 bases, leaving 13 bases between them. The CDR3 length is 15 residues. Here the CDR3 DNA reads TGTGCCAGCAGCCAAGTACCCGGGGTCGGTGAAAAACTGTTTTTT. Encoded protein: CASSQVPGVGEKLFF.

This clone has a single count. V and J are TRBV7-2 and TRBJ2-7, with 9 bases aligning to TRBD1. The CDR3 totals 14 residues. The germline CDR1 and CDR2 sequences are SGHTA and FQGNSA. Germline trimming cut 3 bases from V and 7 bases from J; bases unmatched to any gene: 7. The CDR3 DNA sequence: TGTGCCAGCAGCTTGGGGACAGGGAGTGAGGAGCAGTACTTC. It yields the protein CASSLGTGSEEQYF.

The chain uses TRBV9 and TRBJ1-1; 9 bases map to TRBD1. Germline assignment: CDR1 SGDLS and CDR2 YYNGEE. This CDR3 is 16 amino acids long. The V and J ends lost 4 bases and 6 bases, in that order; junction bases with no gene match: 13. CDR3 DNA: TGTGCCAGCAGCATGGGACGGGACAGGGAATTCGCTGAAGCTTTCTTT. Encoded protein: CASSMGRDREFAEAFF.

The chain couples TRBV6-1 to TRBJ2-7; perhaps TRBD1 as D (7 bases). V lost 2 bases and J lost 2, with 13 bases in between. The CDR3 runs 15 residues. Germline CDR1 is MNHNS and CDR2 is SASEGT. The CDR3 DNA follows: TGTGCCAGCAGTGAACCGGCAGGGGGGACCTACGAGCAGTACTTC. This codes for CASSEPAGGTYEQYF.

The rearrangement links TRBV19 to TRBJ2-7; D unclear. The CDR3 totals 13 residues. From germline, CDR1 is LNHDA and CDR2 SQIVND (reference sequence). V lost 3 bases to trimming and J lost 4 bases, with 10 bases between them. The CDR3 bases are TGTGCCAGTAGTATGACTGCCAAATACGAGCAGTACTTC. Translation gives CASSMTAKYEQYF.

This clone appeared once. This chain connects TRBV10-3 to TRBJ2-7; 8 bases align to TRBD2. The length of the CDR3 is 16 residues. The J segment lost 3 bases and the V segment lost 0 bases, leaving 7 bases of the junction unmatched. Germline-derived CDR1 and CDR2 are ENHRY and SYGVKD. The CDR3 DNA reads as TGTGCCATCAGTGAGTCGAACCGGGAGGGCAGCTACGAGCAGTACTTC. Its translation is CAISESNREGSYEQYF.

This chain joins TRBV7-9 and TRBJ1-6; 7 nucleotides line up with TRBD1. Per the germline V gene, CDR1 is SEHNR and CDR2 is FQNEAQ (reference sequence). The CDR3 extends over 15 amino acids. Trimming removed 5 bases from V and 3 bases from J; junction bases left unmatched: 4. The CDR3 protein is CASSDRDSYNSPLHF. The CDR3, as DNA: TGTGCCAGCAGCGACCGGGACAGCTATAATTCACCCCTCCACTTT.

The V gene is TRBV10-3, the J gene TRBJ2-7, with a weak D call TRBD2 (5 bases). This CDR3 comprises 13 residues. Germline V CDR1 and CDR2: ENHRY, SYGVKD. V lost 0 bases to trimming and J lost 5 bases, with 8 bases between them. The CDR3, as DNA: TGTGCCATCAGTGAGTCGCTAGCCAACGAGCAGTACTTC. Amino acid sequence: CAISESLANEQYF.

The chain combines TRBV19 with TRBJ2-7; TRBD2 agrees at 9 bases. Germline CDR1 and CDR2: LNHDA and SQIVND (reference sequence). The CDR3 has 14 amino acids. With V trimmed by 8 bases and J by 4 bases, 9 bases remained unmatched. The CDR3 reads CASALAGVGYEQYF. The CDR3 DNA follows: TGTGCCAGTGCCTTAGCGGGAGTAGGGTACGAGCAGTACTTC.

V and J are TRBV6-2 or TRBV6-3 and TRBJ2-1, with 8 bases fitting TRBD2. V shed 6 bases and J 9 bases; nucleotides not matched to a gene: 7. The germline gives CDR1 MNHEY, CDR2 SVGEGT. The CDR3 sequence is 13 residues long. CDR3 sequence reads: CASSPGLVGEQFF. The DNA of the CDR3 is TGTGCCAGCAGCCCGGGACTAGTGGGTGAGCAGTTCTTC.